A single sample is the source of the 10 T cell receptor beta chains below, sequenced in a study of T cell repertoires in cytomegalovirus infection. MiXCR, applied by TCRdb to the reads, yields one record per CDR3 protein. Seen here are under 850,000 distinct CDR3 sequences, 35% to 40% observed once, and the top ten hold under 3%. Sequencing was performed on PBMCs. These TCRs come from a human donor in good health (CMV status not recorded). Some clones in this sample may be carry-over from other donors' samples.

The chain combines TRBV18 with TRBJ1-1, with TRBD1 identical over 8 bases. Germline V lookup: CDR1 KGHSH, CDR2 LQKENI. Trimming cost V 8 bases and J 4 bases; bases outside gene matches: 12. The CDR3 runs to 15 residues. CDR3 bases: TGTGCCAGCCATTACAGACAGGGGATTACCACTGAAGCTTTCTTT. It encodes CASHYRQGITTEAFF.

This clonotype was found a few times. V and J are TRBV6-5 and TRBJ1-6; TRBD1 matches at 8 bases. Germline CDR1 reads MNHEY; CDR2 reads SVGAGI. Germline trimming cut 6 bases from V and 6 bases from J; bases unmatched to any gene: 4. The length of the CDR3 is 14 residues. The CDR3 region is CASRPGGPNSPLHF. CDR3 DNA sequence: TGTGCCAGCAGGCCAGGGGGCCCTAATTCACCCCTCCACTTT.

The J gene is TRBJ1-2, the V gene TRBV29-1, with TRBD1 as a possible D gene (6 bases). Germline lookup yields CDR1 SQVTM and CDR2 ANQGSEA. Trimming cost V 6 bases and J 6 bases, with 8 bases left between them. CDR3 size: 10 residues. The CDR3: CSVGADGYTF. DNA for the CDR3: TGCAGCGTGGGGGCAGATGGCTACACCTTC.

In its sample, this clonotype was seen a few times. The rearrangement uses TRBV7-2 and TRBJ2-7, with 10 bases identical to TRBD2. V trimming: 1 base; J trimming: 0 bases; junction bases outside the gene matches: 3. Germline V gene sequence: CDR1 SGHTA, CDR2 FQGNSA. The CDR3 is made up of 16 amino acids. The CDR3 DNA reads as TGTGCCAGCAGCTTAGGAGGGACTAGCGTCTCCTACGAGCAGTACTTC. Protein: CASSLGGTSVSYEQYF.

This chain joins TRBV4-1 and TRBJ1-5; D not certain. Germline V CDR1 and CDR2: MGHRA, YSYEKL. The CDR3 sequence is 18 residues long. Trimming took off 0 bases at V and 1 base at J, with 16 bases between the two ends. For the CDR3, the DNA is TGCGCCAGCAGCCAAGACCCGAATTCGCGGGGAAGCAATCAGCCCCAGCATTTT. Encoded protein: CASSQDPNSRGSNQPQHF.

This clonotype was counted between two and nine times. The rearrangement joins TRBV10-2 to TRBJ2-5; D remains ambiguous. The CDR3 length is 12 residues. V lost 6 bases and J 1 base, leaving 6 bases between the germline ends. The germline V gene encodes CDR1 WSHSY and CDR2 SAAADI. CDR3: CASSVSQETQYF. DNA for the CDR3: TGCGCCAGCAGCGTGAGCCAAGAGACCCAGTACTTC.

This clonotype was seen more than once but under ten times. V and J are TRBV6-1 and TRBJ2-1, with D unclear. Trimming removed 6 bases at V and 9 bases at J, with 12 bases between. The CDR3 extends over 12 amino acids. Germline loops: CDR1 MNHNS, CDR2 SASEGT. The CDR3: CASSPPSREQFF. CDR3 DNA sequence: TGTGCCAGCAGCCCGCCCAGCCGTGAGCAGTTCTTC.

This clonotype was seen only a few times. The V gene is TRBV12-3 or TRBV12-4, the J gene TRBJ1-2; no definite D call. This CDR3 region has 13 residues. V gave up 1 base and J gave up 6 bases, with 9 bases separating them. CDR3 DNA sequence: TGTGCCAGCAGTTTAGGGCAGGCGCATGGCTACACCTTC. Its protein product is CASSLGQAHGYTF.

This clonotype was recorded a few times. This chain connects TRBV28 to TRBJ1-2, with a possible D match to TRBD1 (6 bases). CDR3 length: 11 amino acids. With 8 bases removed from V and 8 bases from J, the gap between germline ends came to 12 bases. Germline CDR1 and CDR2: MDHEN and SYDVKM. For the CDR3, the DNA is TGTGCCAGCGGGAACAGGGTCGGCTACACCTTC. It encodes CASGNRVGYTF.

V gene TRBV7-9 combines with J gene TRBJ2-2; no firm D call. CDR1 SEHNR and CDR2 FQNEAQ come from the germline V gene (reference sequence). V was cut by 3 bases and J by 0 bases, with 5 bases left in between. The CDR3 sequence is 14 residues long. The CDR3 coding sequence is TGTGCCAGCAGCTTCAACACGAACACCGGGGAGCTGTTTTTT. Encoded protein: CASSFNTNTGELFF.